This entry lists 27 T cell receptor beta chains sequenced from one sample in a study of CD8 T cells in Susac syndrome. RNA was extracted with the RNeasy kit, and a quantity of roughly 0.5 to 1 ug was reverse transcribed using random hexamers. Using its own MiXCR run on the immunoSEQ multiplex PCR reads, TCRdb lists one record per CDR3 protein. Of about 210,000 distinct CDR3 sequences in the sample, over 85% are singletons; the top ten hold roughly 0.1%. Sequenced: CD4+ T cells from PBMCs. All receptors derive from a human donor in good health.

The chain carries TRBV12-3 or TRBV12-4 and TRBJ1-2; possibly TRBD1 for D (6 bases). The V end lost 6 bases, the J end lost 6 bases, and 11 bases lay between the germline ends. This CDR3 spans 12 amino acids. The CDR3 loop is CASRQGIDGYTF. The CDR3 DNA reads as TGTGCCAGCAGACAGGGAATAGATGGCTACACCTTC.

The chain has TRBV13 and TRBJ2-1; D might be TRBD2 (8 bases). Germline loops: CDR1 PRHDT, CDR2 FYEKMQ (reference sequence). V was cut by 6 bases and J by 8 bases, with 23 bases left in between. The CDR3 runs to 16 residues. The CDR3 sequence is CASSRQGVRSGDEQFF. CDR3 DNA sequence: TGTGCCAGCAGTAGACAGGGCGTACGTAGCGGGGATGAGCAGTTCTTC.

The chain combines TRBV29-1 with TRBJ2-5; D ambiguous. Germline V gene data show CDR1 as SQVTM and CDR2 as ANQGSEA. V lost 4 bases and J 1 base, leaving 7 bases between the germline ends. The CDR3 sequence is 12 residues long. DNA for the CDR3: TGCAGCGTTGGGAGTTTCCAAGAGACCCAGTACTTC. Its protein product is CSVGSFQETQYF.

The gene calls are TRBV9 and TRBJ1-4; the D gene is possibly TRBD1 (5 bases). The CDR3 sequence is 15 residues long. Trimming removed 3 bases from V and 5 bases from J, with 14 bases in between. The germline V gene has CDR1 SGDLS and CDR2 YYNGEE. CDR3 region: CASSASAGRNEKLFF. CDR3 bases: TGTGCCAGCAGCGCATCGGCAGGGCGGAATGAAAAACTGTTTTTT. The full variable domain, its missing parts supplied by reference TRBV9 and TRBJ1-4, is DSGVTQTPKHLITATGQRVTLRCSPRSGDLSVYWYQQSLDQGLQFLIQYYNGEERAKGNILERFSAQQFPDLHSELNLSSLELGDSALYFCASSASAGRNEKLFFGSGTQLSVL.

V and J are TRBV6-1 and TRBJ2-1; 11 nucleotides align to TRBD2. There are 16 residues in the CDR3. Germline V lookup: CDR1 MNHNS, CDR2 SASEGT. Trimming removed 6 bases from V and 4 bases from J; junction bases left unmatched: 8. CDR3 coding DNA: TGTGCCAGCAGGTCCCATACTAGCGGGAGTTACAATGAGCAGTTCTTC. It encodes CASRSHTSGSYNEQFF.

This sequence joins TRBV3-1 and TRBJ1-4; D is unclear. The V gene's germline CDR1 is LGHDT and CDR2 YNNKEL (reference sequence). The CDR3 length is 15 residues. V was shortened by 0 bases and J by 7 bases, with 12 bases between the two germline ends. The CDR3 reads CASSQDTGFGEKLFF. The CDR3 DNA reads TGTGCCAGCAGCCAAGATACGGGTTTCGGTGAAAAACTGTTTTTT.

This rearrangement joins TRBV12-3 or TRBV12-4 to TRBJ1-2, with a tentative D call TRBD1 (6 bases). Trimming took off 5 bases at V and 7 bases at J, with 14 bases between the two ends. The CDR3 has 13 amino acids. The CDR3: CASSRGGEGGYTF. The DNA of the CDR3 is TGTGCCAGCAGTAGGGGGGGCGAAGGTGGCTACACCTTC.

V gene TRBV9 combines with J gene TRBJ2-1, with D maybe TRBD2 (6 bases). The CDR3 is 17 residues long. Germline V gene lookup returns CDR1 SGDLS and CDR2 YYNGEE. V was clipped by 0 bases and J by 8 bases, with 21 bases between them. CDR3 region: CASSVEGPRGRIDEQFF. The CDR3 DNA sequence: TGTGCCAGCAGCGTAGAAGGACCACGAGGGAGGATCGATGAGCAGTTCTTC.

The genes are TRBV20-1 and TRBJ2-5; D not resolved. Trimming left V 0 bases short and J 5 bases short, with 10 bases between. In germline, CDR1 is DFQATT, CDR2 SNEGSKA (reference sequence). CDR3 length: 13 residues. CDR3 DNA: TGCAGTGCTAGAGATCCTGAGCTGGAGACCCAGTACTTC. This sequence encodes CSARDPELETQYF.

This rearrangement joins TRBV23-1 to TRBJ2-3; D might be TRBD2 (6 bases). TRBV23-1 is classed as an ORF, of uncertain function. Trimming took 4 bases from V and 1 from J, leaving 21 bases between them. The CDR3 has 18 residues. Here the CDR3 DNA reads TGCGCCAGCAGTCCGGCGGGAACGCACACTTCAGGCACAGATACGCAGTATTTT. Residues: CASSPAGTHTSGTDTQYF.

This chain's CDR3 is CATRVPDTQYF. The CDR3 DNA is TGTGCCACTCGTGTCCCAGATACGCAGTATTTT. This chain connects TRBV27 to TRBJ2-3, with unresolved D. This CDR3 spans 11 amino acids. Trimming took 10 bases from V and 4 from J, leaving 9 bases between them. In germline, CDR1 is MNHEY, CDR2 SMNVEV (reference sequence).

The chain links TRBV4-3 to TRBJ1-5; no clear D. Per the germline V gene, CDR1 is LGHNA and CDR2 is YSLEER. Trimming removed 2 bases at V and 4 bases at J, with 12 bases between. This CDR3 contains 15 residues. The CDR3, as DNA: TGCGCCAGCAGCCAAAGAACCTGGGGAAATCAGCCCCAGCATTTT. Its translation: CASSQRTWGNQPQHF.

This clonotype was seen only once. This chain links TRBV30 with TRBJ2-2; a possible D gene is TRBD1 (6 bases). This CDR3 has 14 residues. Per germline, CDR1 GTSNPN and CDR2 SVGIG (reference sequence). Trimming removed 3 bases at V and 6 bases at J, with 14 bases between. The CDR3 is CAWRSGVLSGELFF. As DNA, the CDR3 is TGTGCCTGGAGGTCAGGGGTTCTGTCCGGGGAGCTGTTTTTT.

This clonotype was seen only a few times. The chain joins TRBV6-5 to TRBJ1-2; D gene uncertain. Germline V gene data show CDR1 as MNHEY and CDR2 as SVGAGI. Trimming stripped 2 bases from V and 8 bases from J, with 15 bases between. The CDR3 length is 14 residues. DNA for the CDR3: TGTGCCAGCAGTTACCCCACAGAAAGGAAGGGCTACACCTTC. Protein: CASSYPTERKGYTF.

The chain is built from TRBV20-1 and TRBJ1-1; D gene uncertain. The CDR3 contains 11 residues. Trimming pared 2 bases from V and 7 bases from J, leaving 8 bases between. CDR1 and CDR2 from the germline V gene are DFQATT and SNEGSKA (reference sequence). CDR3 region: CSARPGDEAFF. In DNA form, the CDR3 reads TGCAGTGCTAGACCGGGAGATGAAGCTTTCTTT.

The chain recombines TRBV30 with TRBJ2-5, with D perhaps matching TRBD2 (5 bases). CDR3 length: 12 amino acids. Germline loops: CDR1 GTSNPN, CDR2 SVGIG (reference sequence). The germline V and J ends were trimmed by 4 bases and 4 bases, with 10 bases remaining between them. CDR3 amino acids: CAWIREGETQYF. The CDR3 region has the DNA TGTGCCTGGATCCGTGAGGGAGAGACCCAGTACTTC.

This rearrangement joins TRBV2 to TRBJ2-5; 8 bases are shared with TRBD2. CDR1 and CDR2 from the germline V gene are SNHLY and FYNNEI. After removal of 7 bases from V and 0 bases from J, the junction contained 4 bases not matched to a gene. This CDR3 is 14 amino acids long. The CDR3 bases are TGTGCCAGCAAGACTAGCGCCAACCAAGAGACCCAGTACTTC. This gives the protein CASKTSANQETQYF.

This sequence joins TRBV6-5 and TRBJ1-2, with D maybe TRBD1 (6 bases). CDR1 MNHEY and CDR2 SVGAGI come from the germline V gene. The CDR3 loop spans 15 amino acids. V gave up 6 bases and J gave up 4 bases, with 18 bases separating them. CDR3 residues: CASSTTLTGLYGYTF. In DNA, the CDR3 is TGTGCCAGCAGCACCACCCTGACAGGCCTCTATGGCTACACCTTC.

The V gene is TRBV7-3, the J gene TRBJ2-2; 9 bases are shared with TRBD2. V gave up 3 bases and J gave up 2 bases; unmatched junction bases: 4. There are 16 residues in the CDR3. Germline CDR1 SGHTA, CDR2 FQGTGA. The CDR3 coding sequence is TGTGCCAGCAGCTTCGATAGCGGGAGTAACACCGGGGAGCTGTTTTTT. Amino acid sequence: CASSFDSGSNTGELFF.

The CDR3 DNA reads TGTGCCAGCAGACAATTACGACAGGGGGCCGGGGAGACCCAGTACTTC. Its protein product is CASRQLRQGAGETQYF. The genes are TRBV3-1 and TRBJ2-5, with TRBD1 matching over 10 bases. The CDR3 spans 16 residues. Germline values: CDR1 LGHDT, CDR2 YNNKEL (reference sequence). V gave up 6 bases and J gave up 5 bases; unmatched junction bases: 12.

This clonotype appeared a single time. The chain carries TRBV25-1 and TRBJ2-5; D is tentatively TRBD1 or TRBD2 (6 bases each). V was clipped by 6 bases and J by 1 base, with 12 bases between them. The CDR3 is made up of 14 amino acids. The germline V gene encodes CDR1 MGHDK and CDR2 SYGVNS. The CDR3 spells CASRIGGSQETQYF. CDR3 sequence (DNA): TGTGCCAGCAGGATCGGGGGCAGCCAAGAGACCCAGTACTTC.

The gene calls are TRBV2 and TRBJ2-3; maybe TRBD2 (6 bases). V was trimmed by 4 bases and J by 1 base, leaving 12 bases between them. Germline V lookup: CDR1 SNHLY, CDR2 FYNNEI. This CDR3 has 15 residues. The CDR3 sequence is CASSVSSSGTDTQYF. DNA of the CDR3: TGTGCCAGCAGTGTATCGTCTAGCGGCACAGATACGCAGTATTTT.

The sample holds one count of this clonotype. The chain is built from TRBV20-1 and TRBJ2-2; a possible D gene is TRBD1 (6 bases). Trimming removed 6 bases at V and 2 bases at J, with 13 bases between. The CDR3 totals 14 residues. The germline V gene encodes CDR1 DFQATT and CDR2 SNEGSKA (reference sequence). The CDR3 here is CSAKGHINTGELFF. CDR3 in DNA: TGCAGTGCAAAGGGACACATTAACACCGGGGAGCTGTTTTTT.

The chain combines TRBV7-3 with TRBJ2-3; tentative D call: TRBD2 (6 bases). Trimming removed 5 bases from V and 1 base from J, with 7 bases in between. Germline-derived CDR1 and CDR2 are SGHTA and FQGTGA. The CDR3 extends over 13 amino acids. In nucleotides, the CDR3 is TGTGCCAGCAGCCGACTAGGCACAGATACGCAGTATTTT. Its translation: CASSRLGTDTQYF.

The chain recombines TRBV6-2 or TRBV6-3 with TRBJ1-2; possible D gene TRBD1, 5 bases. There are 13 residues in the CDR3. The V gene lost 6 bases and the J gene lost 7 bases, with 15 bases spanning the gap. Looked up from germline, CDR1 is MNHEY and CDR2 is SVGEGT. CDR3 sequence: CASSPGPGGGYTF. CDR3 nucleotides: TGTGCCAGCAGCCCGGGGCCAGGCGGTGGCTACACCTTC.

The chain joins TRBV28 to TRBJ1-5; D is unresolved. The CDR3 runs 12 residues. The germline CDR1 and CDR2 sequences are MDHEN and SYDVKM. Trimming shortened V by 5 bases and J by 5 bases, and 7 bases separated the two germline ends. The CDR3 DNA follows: TGTGCCAGCAGTCCACCGTATCAGCCCCAGCATTTT. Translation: CASSPPYQPQHF.

The CDR3 coding sequence is TGTGCCAGCAGTGCAGGGGACAGGGGCTCCGGGACCCAGTACTTC. Its translation: CASSAGDRGSGTQYF. The gene calls are TRBV28 and TRBJ2-5; 10 nucleotides match TRBD1. CDR3 size: 15 residues. Looked up from germline, CDR1 is MDHEN and CDR2 is SYDVKM. The junction had 10 bases not matched to a gene; V was cut back by 5 bases and J by 7 bases.